This passage covers 22 T cell receptor beta chains from one sample sequenced in a study of T cells in Graves' hyperthyroidism and ophthalmopathy. Amplification of TCR beta CDR3 regions was performed using RNA transcripts as template. HTBI primers were employed in a first-round RT-PCR of the TCR CDR3. TCRdb used MiXCR to reprocess the multiplex PCR reads, holding one entry per CDR3 protein. The profile shows about 380,000 distinct CDR3 sequences, about 13% of them singletons. The source material was blood. These receptors were taken from a man younger than 45 with Graves' hyperthyroidism that later progressed to Graves' ophthalmopathy.

This clonotype was recorded at least ten times. The gene calls are TRBV7-2 and TRBJ2-1, with a possible D match to TRBD2 (6 bases). From germline, CDR1 is SGHTA and CDR2 FQGNSA. The CDR3 is 15 residues long. Trimming shortened V by 5 bases and J by 9 bases, and 20 bases separated the two germline ends. CDR3 nucleotide sequence: TGTGCCAGCAGCCCTGGGACTGCATCTCGGGCTGAGCAGTTCTTC. It translates to CASSPGTASRAEQFF.

On this clonotype itself: Relative to the germline gene, one junction end is altered; a read error may explain this. The CDR3 DNA reads TGTGCCAGCAATTTAAACTCTGGAAACACCATATATTTT. Translating gives CASNLNSGNTIYF. The chain uses TRBV28 and TRBJ1-3; D is unclear. The V gene's germline CDR1 is MDHEN and CDR2 SYDVKM. CDR3 length: 13 residues.

This clonotype was picked up many times. The CDR3 protein is CASSLTGQAYEKLFF. For the CDR3, the DNA is TGCGCCAGCAGCTTGACCGGACAGGCCTATGAAAAACTGTTTTTT. V gene TRBV5-1 combines with J gene TRBJ1-4; 7 nucleotides align to TRBD1. J lost 6 bases, V lost 1 base, and 6 bases had no gene match. Per the germline V gene, CDR1 is SGHRS and CDR2 is YFSETQ. This CDR3 comprises 15 residues. Combining the CDR3 with reference TRBV5-1 and TRBJ1-4 gives the whole variable domain KAGVTQTPRYLIKTRGQQVTLSCSPISGHRSVSWYQQTPGQGLQFLFEYFSETQRNKGNFPGRFSGRQFSNSRSEMNVSTLELGDSALYLCASSLTGQAYEKLFFGSGTQLSVL.

The rearrangement uses TRBV6-1 and TRBJ1-5; 7 positions agree with TRBD1. The V gene end was trimmed by 6 bases and the J gene end by 5 bases; junction bases not matched to a gene: 7. The CDR3 runs to 14 residues. Per the germline V gene, CDR1 is MNHNS and CDR2 is SASEGT. The CDR3 loop reads CASRGLRGHQPQHF. The CDR3 DNA sequence: TGTGCCAGCAGGGGTTTAAGGGGGCATCAGCCCCAGCATTTT.

This clonotype was counted many times. The chain recombines TRBV18 with TRBJ1-5; no reliable D call. Trimming removed 6 bases at V and 15 bases at J, with 18 bases between. CDR1 and CDR2 from the germline V gene are KGHSH and LQKENI. The CDR3 has 12 amino acids. In DNA form, the CDR3 reads TGTGCCAGCTCCCCAACGGAGGGTGAGCGGCATTTT. Its translation: CASSPTEGERHF.

This clonotype has a handful of counts. V gene TRBV6-7 combines with J gene TRBJ2-1; D not resolved. TRBV6-7 is an ORF, and what it does is uncertain. V gave up 0 bases and J gave up 4 bases, with 16 bases separating them. The CDR3 covers 17 residues. The CDR3 spells CASSYSRTRTTYNEQFF. The CDR3 DNA follows: TGTGCCAGCAGTTACTCGAGAACCAGGACCACGTACAATGAGCAGTTCTTC.

This clonotype was observed a handful of times. V is TRBV2 and J is TRBJ2-7; D is perhaps TRBD1 (6 bases). The germline V gene encodes CDR1 SNHLY and CDR2 FYNNEI. The V end lost 7 bases, the J end lost 2 bases, and 9 bases lay between the germline ends. The CDR3 contains 12 residues. In DNA, the CDR3 is TGTGCCAGCATGACAGGCCCCTACGAGCAGTACTTC. It is translated as CASMTGPYEQYF.

The chain uses TRBV5-1 and TRBJ1-3; D gene uncertain. The germline V gene has CDR1 SGHRS and CDR2 YFSETQ. With 3 bases removed from V and 0 bases from J, the gap between germline ends came to 7 bases. The CDR3 has 14 residues. CDR3 loop: CASSYHPSGNTIYF. The DNA for the CDR3 is TGCGCCAGCAGCTACCACCCCTCTGGAAACACCATATATTTT.

This clonotype appeared many times. The genes are TRBV7-2 and TRBJ1-5; unclear D gene. Germline CDR1 SGHTA, CDR2 FQGNSA. V was shortened by 2 bases and J by 3 bases, with 8 bases between the two germline ends. The CDR3 is made up of 14 amino acids. DNA of the CDR3: TGTGCCAGCAGCTTAATAGGGCACAATCAGCCCCAGCATTTT. This sequence encodes CASSLIGHNQPQHF.

The sample holds many counts of this clonotype. The V call is TRBV5-1, the J call TRBJ2-1; D remains unclear. V was pared by 4 bases and J by 4 bases, with 18 bases between. The CDR3 loop spans 16 amino acids. Germline CDR1 and CDR2: SGHRS and YFSETQ. The CDR3 sequence: CASSPRLGSGYNEQFF. The CDR3 bases are TGCGCCAGCAGCCCGCGGCTAGGGTCCGGATACAATGAGCAGTTCTTC.

This clonotype was recorded a few times. V is TRBV29-1 and J is TRBJ1-1; 7 positions match TRBD1. V dropped 2 bases and J dropped 8; count of bases not matched to a gene: 8. Germline CDR1 is SQVTM and CDR2 is ANQGSEA. There are 13 residues in the CDR3. The DNA of the CDR3 is TGCAGCGTTGAAAGAGGGGACAGAGGAGAAGCTTTCTTT. Translating gives CSVERGDRGEAFF.

This clonotype was counted at least ten times. At one boundary the junction diverges from the germline segment, which might be a read error. The genes are TRBV5-1 and TRBJ2-7; 8 bases agree with TRBD2. Germline V gene lookup returns CDR1 SGHRS and CDR2 YFSETQ. The CDR3 spans 14 residues. The CDR3 nucleotides read TGTGCCAGCAGTTTAGCGGGACTTTCCTACGAGCAGTACTTC. Translating gives CASSLAGLSYEQYF.

This chain links TRBV7-9 with TRBJ2-7, with TRBD2 matching 11 bases. CDR1 and CDR2 (germline): SEHNR, FQNEAQ (reference sequence). This CDR3 is built from 17 residues. The V segment lost 4 bases and the J segment 0 bases; nucleotides outside the gene matches: 8. CDR3 amino acids: CASSYKTSGNPSYEQYF. DNA of the CDR3: TGTGCCAGCAGCTATAAGACTAGCGGGAACCCCTCCTACGAGCAGTACTTC.

This clonotype has at least ten counts. The V and J genes are TRBV28 and TRBJ2-5, with D possibly being TRBD1 (6 bases). The V and J ends lost 6 bases and 4 bases respectively, with 9 bases between them. The CDR3 covers 12 residues. Germline lookup yields CDR1 MDHEN and CDR2 SYDVKM. CDR3 DNA: TGTGCCAGCAGCCAGGGGAGAGAGACCCAGTACTTC. It codes for CASSQGRETQYF.

This clonotype has at least ten counts. The junction differs from germline at one of its ends, possibly a read error. The rearrangement joins TRBV30 to TRBJ1-1, with TRBD1 as a possible D gene (5 bases). Germline CDR1 GTSNPN, CDR2 SVGIG (reference sequence). The CDR3 runs 8 residues. DNA of the CDR3: TGTGCCTGGAGACCGGGACTCTTT. Translated: CAWRPGLF.

This clonotype was recorded at least ten times. The V call is TRBV28, the J call TRBJ1-6, with TRBD1 as a possible D gene (5 bases). Trimming left V 2 bases short and J 6 bases short, with 11 bases between. Germline-derived CDR1 and CDR2 are MDHEN and SYDVKM. The CDR3 is made up of 15 amino acids. This CDR3 reads CASSLPTGSNSPLHF. In DNA, the CDR3 is TGTGCCAGCAGTTTACCCACAGGATCTAATTCACCCCTCCACTTT. The whole variable domain, remainder taken from reference TRBV28 and TRBJ1-6, is DVKVTQSSRYLVKRTGEKVFLECVQDMDHENMFWYRQDPGLGLRLIYFSYDVKMKEKGDIPEGYSVSREKKERFSLILESASTNQTSMYLCASSLPTGSNSPLHFGNGTRLTVT.

This clonotype was seen a few times. The chain is built from TRBV7-9 and TRBJ1-4, with 7 bases that match TRBD1. The germline gives CDR1 SEHNR, CDR2 FQNEAQ (reference sequence). V lost 6 bases, J lost 0 bases, and 4 bases stayed unmatched. The CDR3 runs 15 residues. CDR3 in DNA: TGTGCCAGCAGACCAGGGGGGACAACTAATGAAAAACTGTTTTTT. Protein: CASRPGGTTNEKLFF.

This clonotype was recorded many times. The chain is built from TRBV6-1 and TRBJ1-1; weak D call: TRBD1 (5 bases). The CDR3 extends over 13 amino acids. Trimming took off 10 bases at V and 1 base at J, with 13 bases between the two ends. From germline, CDR1 is MNHNS and CDR2 SASEGT. The DNA for the CDR3 is TGTGCCACCTCCCCCCAGGGGAACACTGAAGCTTTCTTT. It codes for CATSPQGNTEAFF.

There are many counts of this clonotype. The chain uses TRBV3-1 and TRBJ2-2, with TRBD2 as a possible D gene (5 bases). The germline V and J ends were trimmed by 1 base and 1 base, with 7 bases remaining between them. This CDR3 comprises 15 residues. The V gene's germline CDR1 is LGHDT and CDR2 YNNKEL (reference sequence). The CDR3 DNA reads as TGTGCCAGCAGCCAAGCGGGGTGGAACACCGGGGAGCTGTTTTTT. Translation gives CASSQAGWNTGELFF.

This clonotype was counted a few times. This chain uses TRBV5-1 with TRBJ2-7, with D possibly called TRBD1 or TRBD2 (5 bases each). The germline gives CDR1 SGHRS, CDR2 YFSETQ. There are 15 residues in the CDR3. V was pared by 4 bases and J by 0 bases, with 14 bases between. CDR3 nucleotides: TGCGCCAGCAGCGAGGGACGTATGAGCTCCTACGAGCAGTACTTC. This codes for CASSEGRMSSYEQYF. Full variable domain (outside the CDR3, taken from reference TRBV5-1 and TRBJ2-7): KAGVTQTPRYLIKTRGQQVTLSCSPISGHRSVSWYQQTPGQGLQFLFEYFSETQRNKGNFPGRFSGRQFSNSRSEMNVSTLELGDSALYLCASSEGRMSSYEQYFGPGTRLTVT.

The chain recombines TRBV5-1 with TRBJ2-7, with D perhaps TRBD1 (5 bases). Germline assignment: CDR1 SGHRS and CDR2 YFSETQ. The CDR3 totals 13 residues. The V and J ends lost 6 bases and 0 bases respectively, with 10 bases between them. The chain's CDR3 is CASTGQTSYEQYF. The CDR3 nucleotides read TGCGCCAGCACCGGACAAACCTCCTACGAGCAGTACTTC.

This clonotype was found many times. V gene TRBV6-1 combines with J gene TRBJ1-4; a possible D gene is TRBD1 (5 bases). CDR3 length: 14 residues. Germline CDR1 reads MNHNS; CDR2 reads SASEGT. With 5 bases removed from V and 5 bases from J, the gap between germline ends came to 12 bases. The DNA for the CDR3 is TGTGCCAGCAGTACCCCGGGACGGAATGAAAAACTGTTTTTT. It yields the protein CASSTPGRNEKLFF.